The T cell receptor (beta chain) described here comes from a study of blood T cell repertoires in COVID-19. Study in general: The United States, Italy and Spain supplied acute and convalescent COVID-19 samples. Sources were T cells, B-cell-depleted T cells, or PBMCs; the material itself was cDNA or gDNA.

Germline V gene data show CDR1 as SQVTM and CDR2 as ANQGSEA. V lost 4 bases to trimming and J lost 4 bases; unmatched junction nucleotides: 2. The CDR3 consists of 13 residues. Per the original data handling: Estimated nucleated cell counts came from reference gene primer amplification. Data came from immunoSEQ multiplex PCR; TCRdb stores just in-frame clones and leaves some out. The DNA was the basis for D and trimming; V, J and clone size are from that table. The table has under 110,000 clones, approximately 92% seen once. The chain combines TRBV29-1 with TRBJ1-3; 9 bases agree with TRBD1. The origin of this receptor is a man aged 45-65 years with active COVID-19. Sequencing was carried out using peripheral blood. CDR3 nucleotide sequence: TGCAGCGTTGCGACAGGGGGAGGAAACACCATATATTTT. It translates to CSVATGGGNTIYF.